These 23 T cell receptor beta chains share one sample of origin, sequenced in a study of blood T cell repertoires in COVID-19. Some clones are missing from TCRdb's copy, which holds only in-frame ones; the method was immunoSEQ multiplex PCR. The sample yields hundreds of thousands of clones, around 91% seen once. Specimen: PBMCs or T cells enriched from blood (not recorded which). Receptors were obtained from a woman between 18 and 30 years old who had recovered from COVID-19.

The chain couples TRBV30 to TRBJ1-1; 7 bases are a match to TRBD1. V lost 8 bases, J lost 10 bases, and 10 bases stayed unmatched. Germline values: CDR1 GTSNPN, CDR2 SVGIG (reference sequence). This CDR3 has 11 residues. CDR3 bases: TGTGCCGAATCGGAGGGGGCGCGAGCTTTCTTT. Its translation: CAESEGARAFF.

The chain links TRBV27 to TRBJ2-5; D unclear. From germline, CDR1 is MNHEY and CDR2 SMNVEV (reference sequence). The CDR3 covers 15 residues. V lost 0 bases and J lost 0, with 8 bases in between. The chain's CDR3 is CASSLSESDQETQYF. As DNA, the CDR3 is TGTGCCAGCAGTTTATCGGAGTCAGACCAAGAGACCCAGTACTTC.

The genes are TRBV11-2 and TRBJ1-6; tentative D call: TRBD1 (5 bases). Germline-derived CDR1 and CDR2 are SGHAT and FQNNGV. The CDR3 has 14 residues. V was trimmed by 5 bases and J by 4 bases, leaving 9 bases between them. The CDR3 nucleotides are TGTGCCAGCAGCCAGACAGTGTATAATTCACCCCTCCACTTT. It codes for CASSQTVYNSPLHF.

This chain connects TRBV9 to TRBJ2-6; possible D gene TRBD1, 6 bases. Germline-derived CDR1 and CDR2 are SGDLS and YYNGEE. The V gene lost 0 bases and the J gene lost 0 bases, with 19 bases spanning the gap. This CDR3 spans 20 amino acids. In DNA form, the CDR3 reads TGTGCCAGCAGCGTAGCTACGACAGGCTATAGTGACTCTGGGGCCAACGTCCTGACTTTC. Its protein is CASSVATTGYSDSGANVLTF.

V usage is TRBV2 and J usage is TRBJ2-3, with TRBD2 identical over 12 bases. CDR3 length: 15 residues. V lost 3 bases, J lost 6 bases, and 4 bases stayed unmatched. Germline assignment: CDR1 SNHLY and CDR2 FYNNEI. CDR3 in DNA: TGTGCCAGCAGTGAGAGGACTAGCGGGATTGATACGCAGTATTTT. Protein sequence: CASSERTSGIDTQYF.

The chain combines TRBV11-2 with TRBJ2-7; D is undetermined. The CDR3 is made up of 12 amino acids. CDR1 and CDR2 (germline): SGHAT, FQNNGV. V dropped 4 bases and J dropped 3 bases, with 7 bases sitting between them. The CDR3 reads CASSSPGYEQYF. The CDR3 DNA reads TGTGCCAGCAGCTCACCGGGCTACGAGCAGTACTTC.

In its sample, this clone was seen once. V usage is TRBV9 and J usage is TRBJ1-2, with D possibly TRBD1 on 6 matching bases. This CDR3 contains 14 residues. Germline CDR1 SGDLS, CDR2 YYNGEE. Trimming removed 4 bases from V and 2 bases from J, with 12 bases in between. The CDR3 nucleotides are TGTGCCAGCAGCTTTTCCGACAGGAACTATGGCTACACCTTC. Residues: CASSFSDRNYGYTF.

CDR3 sequence reads: CASSPGGRSSGAFF. CDR3 sequence (DNA): TGTGCCAGCAGCCCCGGGGGAAGGTCGAGCGGGGCTTTCTTT. The genes are TRBV5-4 and TRBJ1-1; perhaps TRBD1 as D (5 bases). Germline V gene data show CDR1 as SGHNT and CDR2 as YYREEE (reference sequence). The germline V and J ends were trimmed by 4 bases and 11 bases, with 21 bases remaining between them. The CDR3 length is 14 residues.

The chain uses TRBV7-8 and TRBJ1-2; D perhaps matches TRBD1 (5 bases). This CDR3 spans 13 amino acids. V lost 4 bases and J 2 bases, leaving 8 bases between the germline ends. The germline gives CDR1 SGHVS, CDR2 FQNEAQ. The CDR3 loop is CASSSDKNYGYTF. For the CDR3, the DNA is TGTGCCAGCAGCTCGGACAAGAACTATGGCTACACCTTC.

CDR3 loop: CASSWEGNQPQHF. The CDR3 DNA sequence: TGCGCCAGCAGCTGGGAGGGAAATCAGCCCCAGCATTTT. The chain recombines TRBV5-1 with TRBJ1-5; D gene uncertain. The CDR3 runs to 13 residues. CDR1 is SGHRS, CDR2 YFSETQ, per germline. The germline V and J ends were trimmed by 3 bases and 4 bases, with 8 bases remaining between them.

V and J are TRBV6-6 and TRBJ2-1; 11 bases map to TRBD1. The J segment lost 7 bases and the V segment lost 4 bases, leaving 6 bases of the junction unmatched. The CDR3 length is 15 residues. Germline V gene lookup returns CDR1 MNHNY and CDR2 SVGAGI (reference sequence). CDR3 sequence reads: CASSSRTGGANEQFF. In nucleotides, the CDR3 is TGTGCCAGCAGTTCGAGGACAGGGGGCGCAAATGAGCAGTTCTTC.

The chain couples TRBV4-2 to TRBJ2-7, with TRBD2 as a possible D gene (5 bases). The germline V and J ends were trimmed by 0 bases and 3 bases, with 12 bases remaining between them. The V gene's germline CDR1 is LGHNA and CDR2 YNFKEQ. The length of the CDR3 is 15 residues. The DNA for the CDR3 is TGTGCCAGCAGCCAAGAAATCGGGAACTACTACGAGCAGTACTTC. Its translation: CASSQEIGNYYEQYF.

This clone showed up just a few times. The chain is built from TRBV10-3 and TRBJ1-1; D is perhaps TRBD1 (5 bases). From germline, CDR1 is ENHRY and CDR2 SYGVKD. This CDR3 is built from 15 residues. The V end was cut by 6 bases, the J end by 0 bases, with 14 bases between. The CDR3 DNA follows: TGTGCCATCAGGACCGGGACTGACTTGAACACTGAAGCTTTCTTT. Amino acid sequence: CAIRTGTDLNTEAFF.

The chain couples TRBV5-5 to TRBJ2-3, with 7 bases aligning to TRBD1. Germline CDR1 and CDR2: SGHKS and YYEKEE (reference sequence). The CDR3 loop spans 15 amino acids. J was trimmed by 1 base and V by 3 bases; bases with no gene match: 5. This CDR3 reads CASSYRGSGTDTQYF. The CDR3 coding sequence is TGTGCCAGCAGCTACAGGGGTAGCGGCACAGATACGCAGTATTTT.

The V and J genes are TRBV2 and TRBJ2-3, with 10 nucleotides matching TRBD1. The germline gives CDR1 SNHLY, CDR2 FYNNEI. CDR3 length: 12 residues. Here the CDR3 DNA reads TGTGGGGGGACAGGGGTCACAGATACGCAGTATTTT. Protein product: CGGTGVTDTQYF.

The chain is built from TRBV27 and TRBJ2-7, with a tentative D call TRBD1 (6 bases). CDR3 size: 13 residues. The ends were cut back, 4 bases at V and 1 base at J, with 8 bases in the middle. The germline V gene has CDR1 MNHEY and CDR2 SMNVEV (reference sequence). DNA for the CDR3: TGTGCCAGCAGTTGGGGACATTCCTACGAGCAGTACTTC. Translation: CASSWGHSYEQYF.

This chain connects TRBV4-1 to TRBJ2-1, with TRBD2 identical over 9 bases. V shed 1 base and J 8 bases; nucleotides not matched to a gene: 6. This CDR3 region has 15 residues. Germline V gives CDR1 MGHRA, CDR2 YSYEKL. CDR3 sequence: CASSQVPSGAYEQFF. CDR3 coding DNA: TGCGCCAGCAGCCAAGTCCCTAGCGGGGCCTATGAGCAGTTCTTC.

In nucleotides, the CDR3 is TGTGCCAGCAGCGAATCAGGGGGCAATCAGCCCCAGCATTTT. This translates into CASSESGGNQPQHF. The J gene is TRBJ1-5, the V gene TRBV9, with D tentatively TRBD1 (6 bases). Germline CDR1 SGDLS, CDR2 YYNGEE. The CDR3 has 14 residues. Trimming took 3 bases from V and 2 from J, leaving 9 bases between them. The whole variable domain, remainder taken from reference TRBV9 and TRBJ1-5, is DSGVTQTPKHLITATGQRVTLRCSPRSGDLSVYWYQQSLDQGLQFLIQYYNGEERAKGNILERFSAQQFPDLHSELNLSSLELGDSALYFCASSESGGNQPQHFGDGTRLSIL.

CDR3 nucleotides: TGTGCCAGCAGTGACGCGTTCTCCGAGCAGTACTTC. Its protein is CASSDAFSEQYF. V is TRBV2 and J is TRBJ2-7; D is uncertain. CDR1 and CDR2 (germline): SNHLY, FYNNEI. V lost 3 bases and J 6 bases, leaving 9 bases between the germline ends. The CDR3 runs 12 residues.

The chain couples TRBV4-1 to TRBJ2-3, with 11 positions matching TRBD2. The V gene end was trimmed by 4 bases and the J gene end by 0 bases; junction bases not matched to a gene: 3. The germline V gene encodes CDR1 MGHRA and CDR2 YSYEKL. The CDR3 runs to 16 residues. CDR3 sequence (DNA): TGCGCCAGCAGCCCGACTAGCGGGATTAGCACAGATACGCAGTATTTT. Translation: CASSPTSGISTDTQYF.

The chain joins TRBV7-2 to TRBJ2-6, with unresolved D. V was pared by 5 bases and J by 0 bases, with 8 bases between. The germline CDR1 and CDR2 sequences are SGHTA and FQGNSA. CDR3 length: 15 amino acids. Written as DNA, the CDR3 is TGTGCCAGCAGCCACTCCCTCTCTGGGGCCAACGTCCTGACTTTC. This sequence encodes CASSHSLSGANVLTF.

This clone was counted between two and nine times. The junction shows a germline mismatch at one end, possibly a read error. V is TRBV6-5 and J is TRBJ1-2; the D gene is possibly TRBD1 (5 bases). CDR3 length: 12 amino acids. CDR1 is MNHEY and CDR2 is SVGAGI in the germline V gene. In nucleotides, the CDR3 is TGTGCCAGCAGTTACTCGAAGCTCGGGGACTACTTC. Its translation is CASSYSKLGDYF.

This clone showed up just a few times. The chain couples TRBV11-3 to TRBJ1-5; 10 bases are a match to TRBD1. The CDR3 spans 14 residues. Germline V CDR1 and CDR2: SGHNT, YENEEA. Losses at the gene ends were 4 bases for V and 4 bases for J; bases not matched to a gene: 1. This chain's CDR3 is CASSWDRGNQPQHF. CDR3 sequence (DNA): TGTGCCAGCAGCTGGGACAGGGGTAATCAGCCCCAGCATTTT.